The sequence of this TCR beta chain was determined in a study of Ad26.COV2.S vaccination and SARS-CoV-2 variants. Some clones are missing from TCRdb's copy, which holds only in-frame ones; the method was immunoSEQ multiplex PCR. The profile covers about 500,000 clones, with 70% to 90% appearing a single time and 1.7% taken by the ten largest. Trimming removed 0 bases from V and 4 bases from J, with 7 bases in between. This CDR3 has 15 residues. Looked up from germline, CDR1 is MGHRA and CDR2 is YSYEKL. Regarding treatment: over 15 received Ad26.COV2.S at low or high dose, single or two shots; 5 received placebo; per-sample allocation not given. The samples date from day 63 after the first vaccine or placebo injection.

The J gene is TRBJ2-6, the V gene TRBV4-1; D not resolved. The receptor's source is a person between 18 and 59 years old who received the Ad26.COV2.S COVID-19 vaccine or a placebo. Sample: peripheral blood, taken in a trial of Ad26.COV2.S vaccine versus placebo. This CDR3 is CASSQEGPGANVLTF. The CDR3 bases are TGCGCCAGCAGCCAAGAAGGGCCCGGGGCCAACGTCCTGACTTTC.